The rows below give T cell receptor beta chains drawn from one sample of a study of blood T cells in healthy people across ages. TCRdb called the 5' RACE reads again in MiXCR, with one record for every CDR3 protein. The data hold 850,000 to 1,000,000 distinct CDR3 sequences, with around 48% observed a single time. Sample: blood. These TCRs come from a man aged 25 to 45 in good health. Each CDR3 is given with its conserved first and last residue. A D gene is named only where the DNA matches it firmly. The size entry is marked missing in some rows and otherwise reads once, few, many or a size class.

-,TRBV20-1,TRBJ1-5,TRBD1,CSARDPTGGGNQPQHF,TGCAGTGCTAGAGACCCAACAGGGGGAGGCAATCAGCCCCAGCATTTT
many,TRBV11-3,TRBJ2-3,-,CASSLRGQGTDTQYF,TGTGCCAGCAGCTTAAGGGGACAAGGCACAGATACGCAGTATTTT
-,TRBV3-1,TRBJ2-1,TRBD1,CASSQIQRGLDEQFF,TGTGCCAGCAGCCAGATTCAGAGGGGGCTCGATGAGCAGTTCTTC
-,TRBV4-1,TRBJ2-7,TRBD1,CASSQEDRGAYNEQYF,TGCGCCAGCAGCCAAGAAGACAGGGGTGCTTACAACGAGCAGTACTTC
-,TRBV12-3/TRBV12-4,TRBJ2-1,TRBD1,CASGTGASYNEQFF,TGTGCCAGCGGGACAGGGGCCTCCTACAATGAGCAGTTCTTC
-,TRBV6-6,TRBJ1-5,TRBD1,CASSSGQGSQPQHF,TGTGCCAGCAGTTCTGGACAGGGGAGTCAGCCCCAGCATTTT
many,TRBV15,TRBJ2-5,-,CATSSGETQYF,TGTGCCACCAGCAGTGGAGAGACCCAGTACTTC
once,TRBV7-2,TRBJ2-1,-,CASSLEGPPIEQFF,TGTGCCAGCAGCTTAGAAGGGCCCCCAATAGAGCAGTTCTTC
-,TRBV5-6,TRBJ2-1,-,CAGSLGGTVWVNEQFF,TGTGCCGGCAGCTTGGGCGGGACGGTCTGGGTCAATGAGCAGTTCTTC
few,TRBV5-1,TRBJ2-7,TRBD1,CASNAGQVSSYEQYF,TGCGCCAGCAACGCAGGACAGGTCAGCTCCTACGAGCAGTACTTC
-,TRBV27,TRBJ2-1,-,CASSVPYRYNEQFF,TGTGCCAGCAGTGTCCCGTATAGGTACAATGAGCAGTTCTTC
-,TRBV12-3/TRBV12-4,TRBJ1-2,-,CASILDRRTIGYTF,TGTGCCAGCATACTAGACCGCAGAACTATTGGCTACACCTTC
few,TRBV10-2,TRBJ1-5,TRBD1,CASRDSTGNSNQPQHF,TGCGCCAGCAGGGACTCGACAGGGAATAGCAATCAGCCCCAGCATTTT
few,TRBV27,TRBJ2-3,-,CASSSPYVGTDTQYF,TGTGCCAGCAGCTCCCCCTACGTTGGCACAGATACGCAGTATTTT
few,TRBV6-5,TRBJ2-7,-,CASSPYVGGHEQYF,TGTGCCAGCAGCCCCTACGTCGGAGGCCACGAGCAGTACTTC
few,TRBV9,TRBJ2-5,-,CASSVASWGGETQYF,TGTGCCAGCAGCGTAGCCTCGTGGGGAGGCGAGACCCAGTACTTC
-,TRBV7-2,TRBJ2-3,-,CASSPQAGHTDTQYF,TGTGCCAGCAGCCCACAGGCGGGCCACACAGATACGCAGTATTTT
many,TRBV7-2,TRBJ2-5,-,CASSPSLGAKTQYF,TGTGCCAGCAGCCCCTCACTGGGGGCTAAGACCCAGTACTTC
-,TRBV9,TRBJ1-1,TRBD1,CASSVAGQGASNTEAFF,TGTGCCAGCAGCGTAGCGGGACAGGGTGCTTCGAACACTGAAGCTTTCTTT
-,TRBV27,TRBJ2-7,-,CASSVKAPYEQYF,TGTGCCAGCAGTGTAAAGGCTCCCTACGAGCAGTACTTC
-,TRBV7-2,TRBJ2-3,TRBD2,CASSLGVSGGGTDTQYF,TGTGCCAGCAGCTTAGGAGTTAGTGGGGGGGGCACAGATACGCAGTATTTT
few,TRBV6-6,TRBJ2-7,TRBD2,CASSYLAGGTLPEQYF,TGTGCCAGCAGTTACCTCGCGGGGGGTACTCTACCCGAGCAGTACTTC
-,TRBV4-3,TRBJ2-7,TRBD1,CASSQYLSRTGISYEQYF,TGCGCCAGCAGCCAATACCTATCTAGGACAGGGATCTCCTACGAGCAGTACTTC
-,TRBV5-1,TRBJ2-1,-,CASNSFGGQRDNEQFF,TGCGCCAGCAACTCCTTTGGCGGACAGCGTGACAATGAGCAGTTCTTC
-,TRBV20-1,TRBJ2-7,TRBD1,CNAKGPVGTGANEQYF,TGCAATGCTAAGGGACCGGTTGGGACAGGGGCGAACGAGCAGTACTTC
few,TRBV20-1,TRBJ2-1,TRBD1,CSASARDRSLVFAEQFF,TGCAGTGCTAGCGCCCGGGACAGATCCCTTGTATTTGCTGAGCAGTTCTTC
-,TRBV20-1,TRBJ1-1,-,CSARAPGKNTEAFF,TGCAGTGCTAGAGCTCCAGGCAAGAACACTGAAGCTTTCTTT
-,TRBV20-1,TRBJ2-3,-,CSARVPTVNTDTQYF,TGCAGTGCTAGAGTTCCGACAGTAAACACAGATACGCAGTATTTT
-,TRBV29-1,TRBJ2-5,-,CSVLRLVQETQYF,TGCAGCGTTTTGAGATTGGTACAAGAGACCCAGTACTTC
few,TRBV12-3/TRBV12-4,TRBJ2-1,TRBD1,CASSPQTGGSYNEQFF,TGTGCCAGCAGTCCCCAGACAGGGGGTTCCTACAATGAGCAGTTCTTC
-,TRBV11-2,TRBJ2-5,-,CASSLDGRPQETQYF,TGTGCCAGCAGCTTGGATGGACGGCCCCAAGAGACCCAGTACTTC
-,TRBV6-6,TRBJ1-5,-,CASNPNSNQPQHF,TGTGCCAGCAACCCAAATAGCAATCAGCCCCAGCATTTT
-,TRBV24-1,TRBJ1-1,TRBD1,CATSEDRENTEAFF,TGTGCCACCAGTGAGGACAGGGAGAACACTGAAGCTTTCTTT
-,TRBV6-2/TRBV6-3,TRBJ2-7,-,CASSPLHTGEDEQYF,TGTGCCAGCAGCCCCCTCCATACAGGGGAGGACGAGCAGTACTTC
few,TRBV27,TRBJ2-5,TRBD2,CASSSSTSGGQETQYF,TGTGCCAGCAGTTCCTCGACTAGCGGGGGGCAAGAGACCCAGTACTTC
-,TRBV28,TRBJ1-2,-,CASSLTPRENGYTF,TGTGCCAGCAGTTTAACCCCCAGGGAAAATGGCTACACCTTC
many,TRBV7-2,TRBJ2-7,TRBD1,CASSPTGGPYEQYF,TGTGCCAGCAGCCCGACAGGGGGCCCCTACGAGCAGTACTTC
-,TRBV12-3/TRBV12-4,TRBJ1-4,-,CASSGLVNEKLFF,TGTGCCAGCAGTGGGCTTGTTAATGAAAAACTGTTTTTT
-,TRBV2,TRBJ1-4,-,CASSENRGRGNEKLFF,TGTGCCAGCAGTGAAAATCGGGGGCGAGGGAATGAAAAACTGTTTTTT
few,TRBV20-1,TRBJ2-1,-,CSAGRNEQFF,TGCAGTGCTGGGCGGAATGAGCAGTTCTTC